This TCR beta chain was sequenced in a study of CD8 T cells in Susac syndrome. Sequencing of TCR beta drew on CD8+ and CD4+ T cells from blood. CDR3 length: 13 residues. The RNA, roughly 0.45 to 1 ug, was put through reverse transcription using random hexamers. Amplification of TCR beta CDR3 by immunoSEQ multiplex PCR spanned 54 Vbeta and 13 Jbeta. Via MiXCR, TCRdb re-called the immunoSEQ multiplex PCR reads, giving one row per CDR3 protein. The sample carries about 180,000 distinct CDR3 sequences, 90% to 95% recorded once. Sequencing used CD8+ T cells from PBMCs. The clonotype originates from a human donor with multiple sclerosis. The rearrangement links TRBV21-1 to TRBJ2-7; the D call TRBD2 from the table was never checked on the DNA. TRBV21-1 is a pseudogene locus. Written as DNA, the CDR3 is TGTGCCACCCTAGGCCTAGCGGACCACGAGCAGTACTTC. Translation gives CATLGLADHEQYF.